This T cell receptor (beta chain) was sequenced for a study of blood T cell repertoires in COVID-19. Study-wide context: From the United States, Italy and Spain came samples of acute and convalescent COVID-19. The cDNA or gDNA used as material had been derived from T cells, B-cell-depleted T cells, or PBMCs.

Assay: immunoSEQ multiplex PCR; the TCRdb copy retains only in-frame clones and omits some. The data show hundreds of thousands of clones, with about 83% seen just once and about 6.6% held by the top ten. The CDR3 consists of 12 residues. CDR1 is LNHDA and CDR2 is SQIVND in the germline V gene (reference sequence). V lost 8 bases, J lost 15 bases, and 20 bases lay in between. Participants came from roughly 25 US areas, aged about 18 to 95 years. The sequencing sample was made of PBMCs or T cells enriched from blood (not recorded which). The gene calls are TRBV19 and TRBJ2-1, with TRBD2 as a possible D gene (6 bases). The TCR was taken from a woman in her thirties or forties who had recovered from COVID-19. The CDR3 DNA follows: TGTGCCAGTGACGGGACTCGTGGATTTTCGTTCTTC. Encoded protein: CASDGTRGFSFF.